This TCR beta chain was retrieved from a study of graft-versus-host responses after intestinal transplantation. The study, taken as a whole, reports: With peak circulating GvH clone levels came an association with early post-transplant HvG declines.

The data were produced by immunoSEQ multiplex PCR, yet TCRdb's version contains in-frame clones alone and is incomplete. The sample includes roughly 9,600 clones, roughly 71% of them seen just once. Concerning this clone itself: Its antigen is unidentified.

The starting material, graft tissue, was processed to release intraepithelial and lamina propria lymphocytes. The length of the CDR3 is 15 residues. CDR1 KGHSH and CDR2 LQKENI come from the germline V gene. The ends lost 3 bases at V and 5 bases at J; junction bases unmatched: 3. This clonotype originated in a human patient who received an intestinal transplant, so some T cells may come from the graft donor. The chain has TRBV18 and TRBJ2-2, with 10 positions matching TRBD1. The sequences come from ileum tissue, collected about 470 days after intestinal transplantation. The chain's CDR3 is CASSPGQGVTGELFF. CDR3 bases: TGTGCCAGCTCACCCGGACAGGGGGTGACCGGGGAGCTGTTTTTT.